One sample yielded the 10 T cell receptor beta chains listed below, sequenced in a study of beta chain features in type 1 diabetes. All of the isolated RNA was reverse transcribed, so expressed TCRB transcripts were sequenced. The method was immunoSEQ multiplex PCR; TCRdb's version includes in-frame clones alone and lacks a portion of them. Of 220,000 or so clones in the sample, 68% were seen once. The sample taken for sequencing was naive CD4+ T cells from blood. The receptor source for this set is a man aged 25-45 years in good health.

With respect to this clone: In the same sample, other DNA sequences code for this CDR3. The chain couples TRBV29-1 to TRBJ1-2; perhaps TRBD1 as D (5 bases). The V gene's germline CDR1 is SQVTM and CDR2 ANQGSEA. CDR3 length: 12 amino acids. V lost 4 bases and J lost 3, with 9 bases in between. The CDR3 coding sequence is TGCAGCGTTGTGGGGACTGACTATGGCTACACCTTC. Protein product: CSVVGTDYGYTF.

The chain combines TRBV21-1 with TRBJ2-7; TRBD2 is taken as the D call from the table, unchecked against the DNA. TRBV21-1 represents a pseudogene. This CDR3 has 15 amino acids. In DNA, the CDR3 is TGTGCCAGCAGCTCTATCTCGGAGGGTAGCAACGAGCAGTACTTC. Residues: CASSSISEGSNEQYF.

The chain recombines TRBV7-2 with TRBJ2-1; maybe TRBD2 (6 bases). V lost 8 bases to trimming and J lost 0 bases, with 14 bases between them. Germline V gives CDR1 SGHTA, CDR2 FQGNSA. The CDR3 runs 15 residues. The CDR3 region has the DNA TGTGCCAGCGGAGGGAGTTCGAGCTCCTACAATGAGCAGTTCTTC. It encodes CASGGSSSSYNEQFF.

Only a few counts were recorded for this clone. The CDR3 sequence: CSVAAGGPLNTEAFF. The DNA of the CDR3 is TGCAGCGTTGCCGCGGGGGGTCCTCTGAACACTGAAGCTTTCTTT. This rearrangement joins TRBV29-1 to TRBJ1-1; tentative D call: TRBD1 (5 bases). This CDR3 has 15 residues. Germline lookup yields CDR1 SQVTM and CDR2 ANQGSEA. Trimming removed 4 bases from V and 0 bases from J, with 15 bases in between.

CDR3 nucleotide sequence: TGTGCCAGCAGTTACTCGACTAGCGGGGAGACCCAGTACTTC. This gives the protein CASSYSTSGETQYF. The chain uses TRBV6-5 and TRBJ2-5, with TRBD2 matching over 10 bases. The CDR3 runs 14 residues. CDR1 is MNHEY, CDR2 SVGAGI, per germline. Trimming at V came to 0 bases and at J to 5 bases, leaving 0 bases not matched to a gene.

The rearrangement joins TRBV7-8 to TRBJ1-5; D is undetermined. CDR1 is SGHVS and CDR2 is FQNEAQ in the germline V gene. Trimming removed 8 bases at V and 1 base at J, with 18 bases between. This CDR3 has 16 residues. CDR3 residues: CASALSWRESNQPQHF. In DNA form, the CDR3 reads TGTGCCAGCGCCCTGTCTTGGAGGGAGAGCAATCAGCCCCAGCATTTT.

The V and J genes are TRBV30 and TRBJ1-3; D unresolved. The CDR3 is 11 residues long. Per the germline V gene, CDR1 is GTSNPN and CDR2 is SVGIG (reference sequence). Trimming removed 4 bases from V and 4 bases from J, with 5 bases in between. The CDR3 sequence is CAWIPGNTIYF. In DNA form, the CDR3 reads TGTGCCTGGATTCCCGGAAACACCATATATTTT.

The chain carries TRBV30 and TRBJ2-5, with 7 bases fitting TRBD1. Germline V gene data show CDR1 as GTSNPN and CDR2 as SVGIG (reference sequence). Trimming cost V 5 bases and J 2 bases; bases outside gene matches: 8. The CDR3 spans 14 residues. CDR3 nucleotides: TGTGCCTGGCTAGGGACAGAGAAACAAGAGACCCAGTACTTC. It translates to CAWLGTEKQETQYF.

The rearrangement links TRBV15 to TRBJ2-1; the D gene is possibly TRBD1 (6 bases). Per germline, CDR1 LNHNV and CDR2 YYDKDF (reference sequence). V was shortened by 5 bases and J by 4 bases, with 12 bases between the two germline ends. The CDR3 runs to 14 residues. CDR3 loop: CATSEEDSYNEQFF. The CDR3 DNA follows: TGTGCCACCAGCGAAGAGGACAGTTACAATGAGCAGTTCTTC.

A few counts support this clone. The chain combines TRBV30 with TRBJ2-3; D is uncertain. Per germline, CDR1 GTSNPN and CDR2 SVGIG (reference sequence). Between the trimmed V and J ends, which lost 4 bases and 2 bases, there was a span of 10 bases. There are 13 residues in the CDR3. CDR3 residues: CAWTGQLTDTQYF. DNA for the CDR3: TGTGCCTGGACAGGCCAACTCACAGATACGCAGTATTTT.